The clone carrying this TCR beta chain was seen a handful of times. Its cognate antigen is unknown. This specimen belongs to a study of response to subunit inactivated influenza vaccine. Study results and caveats: A suggestion made by the authors is that each seasonal influenza vaccination recruits few new T cells.

The V gene end was trimmed by 8 bases and the J gene end by 9 bases; junction bases not matched to a gene: 9. CDR3 size: 15 residues. Germline CDR1 and CDR2: LGHDT and YNNKEL (reference sequence). One entry per CDR3 protein results from TCRdb running MiXCR on the RT-PCR reads. The table records about 300,000 distinct CDR3 sequences, 20% to 25% of them present only once. The receptor's source is a man aged 45 to 75 who received an inactivated influenza vaccine. The chain links TRBV3-1 to TRBJ2-1; 14 positions agree with TRBD2. The sample in question was PBMCs from blood, obtained approximately 20 months after vaccination. The CDR3 DNA reads as TGTGCCAGCGGCGAGGGACTAGCGGGAGTAAGTGAGCAGTTCTTC. Translation: CASGEGLAGVSEQFF.